A single sample gave rise to the 27 T cell receptor beta chains below, sequenced in a study of beta chain features in type 1 diabetes. Points from the study as a whole: In all four CD4+ subsets, TCRB CDR3 length was significantly, moderately reduced in type 1 diabetes.

What these receptors recognize is not known. The whole isolated RNA underwent reverse transcription, so sequencing captured expressed TCRB transcripts. Produced via immunoSEQ multiplex PCR; TCRdb's table is partial and in-frame only. The table lists around 710,000 clones, around 12% of them singletons. The source material was naive CD4+ T cells from blood. These receptors were taken from a man younger than 40 with type 1 diabetes.

This clone was detected only a few times. The gene calls are TRBV19 and TRBJ2-7; the match to TRBD2 covers 15 bases. Germline assignment: CDR1 LNHDA and CDR2 SQIVND (reference sequence). Trimming at V came to 8 bases and at J to 2 bases, leaving 4 bases not matched to a gene. The CDR3 consists of 15 residues. DNA of the CDR3: TGTGCCAGTCAGGGGACTAGCGGGGGGACCTACGAGCAGTACTTC. Translated: CASQGTSGGTYEQYF.

V gene TRBV6-5 combines with J gene TRBJ1-1, with 7 bases aligning to TRBD1. Germline V gives CDR1 MNHEY, CDR2 SVGAGI. V lost 10 bases to trimming and J lost 4 bases; unmatched junction nucleotides: 9. CDR3 length equals 13 residues. The CDR3, as DNA: TGTGCCATAAGTAGAGGGGGCTTCACTGAAGCTTTCTTT. Amino acids: CAISRGGFTEAFF.

This clone occurred a few times. This chain connects TRBV5-6 to TRBJ2-7, with 7 bases matching TRBD1. V lost 5 bases and J lost 1; bases outside the gene matches: 9. The CDR3 loop spans 15 amino acids. Germline V gives CDR1 SGHDT, CDR2 YYEEEE. CDR3 sequence reads: CASSSGTDISYEQYF. In DNA, the CDR3 is TGTGCCAGCAGTTCCGGGACAGACATTTCCTACGAGCAGTACTTC.

This rearrangement joins TRBV7-2 to TRBJ2-7; D possibly corresponds to TRBD1 (5 bases). Between the trimmed V and J ends, which lost 4 bases and 2 bases, there was a span of 15 bases. CDR3 length: 15 amino acids. Germline V gene data show CDR1 as SGHTA and CDR2 as FQGNSA. DNA for the CDR3: TGTGCCAGCAGCTCCCAGTTGAAAGGGGCCTACGAGCAGTACTTC. It is translated as CASSSQLKGAYEQYF.

Only a few counts were recorded for this clone. The rearrangement uses TRBV28 and TRBJ1-5; D is unresolved. V was shortened by 7 bases and J by 5 bases, with 15 bases between the two germline ends. This CDR3 spans 14 amino acids. Germline lookup yields CDR1 MDHEN and CDR2 SYDVKM. CDR3 protein: CASTAAAGDQPQHF. The CDR3 DNA is TGTGCCAGCACGGCGGCGGCTGGGGATCAGCCCCAGCATTTT.

This clone showed up just a few times. The J gene is TRBJ2-5, the V gene TRBV7-2; 8 bases agree with TRBD1. With V trimmed by 7 bases and J by 4 bases, 14 bases remained unmatched. This CDR3 region has 16 residues. The germline V gene encodes CDR1 SGHTA and CDR2 FQGNSA. CDR3 nucleotides: TGTGCCAGCACCCTAGGACAGGGAGAATTCGGAGAGACCCAGTACTTC. This sequence encodes CASTLGQGEFGETQYF.

This clone came up many times. The chain couples TRBV10-3 to TRBJ2-3; unclear D gene. The CDR3 is 14 amino acids. Trimming removed 2 bases at V and 1 base at J, with 7 bases between. Germline V lookup: CDR1 ENHRY, CDR2 SYGVKD. The CDR3, as DNA: TGTGCCATCAGTGAGACGATGGGCACAGATACGCAGTATTTT. Translating gives CAISETMGTDTQYF.

The chain uses TRBV28 and TRBJ1-4, with D possibly matching TRBD1 (6 bases). CDR1 is MDHEN, CDR2 SYDVKM, per germline. Trimming took 5 bases from V and 8 from J, leaving 15 bases between them. The CDR3 has 14 amino acids. The CDR3 loop is CASSTRGGNEKLFF. CDR3 bases: TGTGCCAGCAGTACCCGAGGGGGTAACGAAAAACTGTTTTTT.

The V gene is TRBV10-3, the J gene TRBJ2-5, with 7 bases fitting TRBD1. V was clipped by 0 bases and J by 5 bases; unmatched bases: 9. CDR3 size: 16 residues. CDR1 and CDR2 from the germline V gene are ENHRY and SYGVKD. CDR3: CAISESFRQGAETQYF. For the CDR3, the DNA is TGTGCCATCAGTGAGTCGTTCCGACAGGGCGCGGAGACCCAGTACTTC.

This clone has more than one count but fewer than ten. The chain carries TRBV28 and TRBJ2-5, with TRBD1 matching 7 bases. The CDR3 contains 15 residues. CDR1 is MDHEN, CDR2 SYDVKM, per germline. J was trimmed by 1 base and V by 5 bases; bases with no gene match: 7. The CDR3 loop reads CASSRTGGSQETQYF. In DNA form, the CDR3 reads TGTGCCAGCAGTAGGACAGGAGGTTCCCAAGAGACCCAGTACTTC.

This clone was observed a handful of times. This chain joins TRBV9 and TRBJ2-5; D not resolved. Germline values: CDR1 SGDLS, CDR2 YYNGEE. V was shortened by 4 bases and J by 1 base, with 11 bases between the two germline ends. This CDR3 contains 14 residues. The CDR3: CASSFSWTQETQYF. The CDR3 DNA follows: TGTGCCAGCAGCTTTTCATGGACCCAAGAGACCCAGTACTTC.

The V and J genes are TRBV6-6 and TRBJ1-5, with D possibly being TRBD1 (5 bases). Trimming shortened V by 5 bases and J by 5 bases, and 7 bases separated the two germline ends. This CDR3 has 12 residues. Per germline, CDR1 MNHNY and CDR2 SVGAGI (reference sequence). The CDR3 DNA reads as TGTGCCAGCAGTGGGACTTATCAGCCCCAGCATTTT. This encodes CASSGTYQPQHF.

This clone was counted between two and nine times. Additional DNA sequences in this sample encode the identical CDR3. The chain is built from TRBV4-3 and TRBJ1-2; 7 positions match TRBD1. This CDR3 comprises 15 residues. Trimming at V came to 0 bases and at J to 5 bases, leaving 6 bases not matched to a gene. The germline V gene encodes CDR1 LGHNA and CDR2 YSLEER. CDR3 sequence reads: CASSQDLTGSYGYTF. In DNA, the CDR3 is TGCGCCAGCAGCCAAGATCTGACAGGGTCTTATGGCTACACCTTC.

The chain couples TRBV14 to TRBJ2-4; D tentatively fits TRBD1 or TRBD2 (5 bases each). Trimming took 1 base from V and 11 from J, leaving 9 bases between them. This CDR3 has 12 residues. The germline CDR1 and CDR2 sequences are SGHDN and FVKESK. CDR3 nucleotides: TGTGCCAGCAGCCAAGGGGGGTCGGTTCAGTACTTC. Translating it yields CASSQGGSVQYF.

In its sample, this clone was seen a few times. This chain joins TRBV7-9 and TRBJ1-6; 7 bases line up with TRBD1. This CDR3 has 19 residues. The germline V gene encodes CDR1 SEHNR and CDR2 FQNEAQ (reference sequence). Trimming cost V 6 bases and J 0 bases; bases outside gene matches: 14. The CDR3: CASRQTGDALYSYNSPLHF. In nucleotides, the CDR3 is TGTGCCAGCAGACAAACAGGGGATGCCTTATACTCCTATAATTCACCCCTCCACTTT.

The chain is built from TRBV4-2 and TRBJ1-2; D remains unclear. In germline, CDR1 is LGHNA, CDR2 YNFKEQ. The V end lost 2 bases, the J end lost 11 bases, and 18 bases lay between the germline ends. The CDR3 runs 14 residues. CDR3 nucleotides: TGTGCCAGCAGCCAAAAAATGGTGCCGCCGGGGTACACCTTC. Encoded protein: CASSQKMVPPGYTF.

This clone was counted between two and nine times. The chain uses TRBV7-9 and TRBJ2-1; D uncertain. The CDR3 spans 12 residues. Trimming took off 4 bases at V and 10 bases at J, with 11 bases between the two ends. Germline CDR1 is SEHNR and CDR2 is FQNEAQ (reference sequence). CDR3 nucleotide sequence: TGTGCCAGCAGCTCTAATTCGGGCGAGCAGTTCTTC. Its protein is CASSSNSGEQFF.

The chain combines TRBV9 with TRBJ1-3; D gene uncertain. Germline CDR1 is SGDLS and CDR2 is YYNGEE. The V end lost 0 bases, the J end lost 2 bases, and 9 bases lay between the germline ends. This CDR3 has 15 amino acids. The CDR3 DNA is TGTGCCAGCAGCGTAGAGGGAGGGACTGGAAACACCATATATTTT. The encoded protein is CASSVEGGTGNTIYF.

This clone was counted only a few times. This chain uses TRBV7-9 with TRBJ1-3, with a weak D call TRBD1 (5 bases). The germline gives CDR1 SEHNR, CDR2 FQNEAQ (reference sequence). The V end lost 1 base, the J end lost 4 bases, and 11 bases lay between the germline ends. The CDR3 has 15 amino acids. The CDR3 bases are TGTGCCAGCAGCTTAGAAGGGGTTACCGGAAACACCATATATTTT. Its translation: CASSLEGVTGNTIYF.

This chain joins TRBV30 and TRBJ1-2; D ambiguous. The V gene's germline CDR1 is GTSNPN and CDR2 SVGIG (reference sequence). The CDR3 contains 12 residues. V shed 4 bases and J shed 1 base, with 7 bases lying between them. The CDR3 region has the DNA TGTGCCTGGATCGGCCTTAACTATGGCTACACCTTC. This translates into CAWIGLNYGYTF.

This clone was found a few times. DNA for the CDR3: TGTGCCAGCAGGATGGCACTGTCGGGCGAAAAACTGTTTTTT. As protein: CASRMALSGEKLFF. This chain joins TRBV7-2 and TRBJ1-4; D gene unclear. The CDR3 runs 14 residues. Trimming pared 6 bases from V and 8 bases from J, leaving 16 bases between. CDR1 is SGHTA and CDR2 is FQGNSA in the germline V gene.

The CDR3 protein is CASSDRVPFF. The CDR3 DNA reads as TGTGCCAGCAGCGACCGGGTGCCGTTCTTC. This sequence joins TRBV2 and TRBJ2-1; D unresolved. CDR3 length: 10 amino acids. CDR1 and CDR2 from the germline V gene are SNHLY and FYNNEI. V was trimmed by 6 bases and J by 15 bases, leaving 12 bases between them. The whole variable domain, remainder taken from reference TRBV2 and TRBJ2-1, is EPEVTQTPSHQVTQMGQEVILRCVPISNHLYFYWYRQILGQKVEFLVSFYNNEISEKSEIFDDQFSVERPDGSNFTLKIRSTKLEDSAMYFCASSDRVPFFGPGTRLTVL.

The chain links TRBV10-3 to TRBJ1-5; D is uncertain. Germline-derived CDR1 and CDR2 are ENHRY and SYGVKD. This CDR3 is 14 amino acids long. The V end lost 4 bases, the J end lost 0 bases, and 7 bases lay between the germline ends. The CDR3 sequence is CAISGTDSNQPQHF. The CDR3 DNA reads as TGTGCCATCAGTGGGACGGATAGCAATCAGCCCCAGCATTTT.

The sample holds a few counts of this clone. CDR3 nucleotide sequence: TGTGCCATCAGTGAGGCAGGGGAAAGGCAGACCCAGTACTTC. Its protein product is CAISEAGERQTQYF. The gene calls are TRBV10-3 and TRBJ2-5; the D gene is possibly TRBD1 (6 bases). The CDR3 sequence is 14 residues long. The germline V gene has CDR1 ENHRY and CDR2 SYGVKD. Trimming removed 2 bases at V and 6 bases at J, with 13 bases between.

This clone occurred a few times. The V and J genes are TRBV5-6 and TRBJ2-2; 7 positions agree with TRBD1. Losses at the gene ends were 4 bases for V and 6 bases for J; bases not matched to a gene: 6. The CDR3 extends over 14 amino acids. Per germline, CDR1 SGHDT and CDR2 YYEEEE. DNA for the CDR3: TGTGCCAGCAGCGTGACAGGGTTTGCCGGGGAGCTGTTTTTT. The encoded protein is CASSVTGFAGELFF.

The chain links TRBV5-1 to TRBJ2-7; 9 bases align to TRBD1. The CDR3 has 13 residues. V dropped 5 bases and J dropped 4; count of bases not matched to a gene: 4. Germline CDR1 reads SGHRS; CDR2 reads YFSETQ. CDR3: CASRSGTGYEQYF. CDR3 DNA: TGCGCCAGCAGGTCCGGGACAGGGTACGAGCAGTACTTC. The entire variable domain, with the rest obtained from reference TRBV5-1 and TRBJ2-7, is as follows: KAGVTQTPRYLIKTRGQQVTLSCSPISGHRSVSWYQQTPGQGLQFLFEYFSETQRNKGNFPGRFSGRQFSNSRSEMNVSTLELGDSALYLCASRSGTGYEQYFGPGTRLTVT.

This clone was counted between two and nine times. Other DNA sequences of this sample code for an identical CDR3. This chain connects TRBV5-6 to TRBJ2-7; D is undetermined. This CDR3 region has 11 residues. Germline V gene sequence: CDR1 SGHDT, CDR2 YYEEEE. V was shortened by 2 bases and J by 4 bases, with 4 bases between the two germline ends. CDR3 sequence (DNA): TGTGCCAGCAGCTTCGGGTACGAGCAGTACTTC. This sequence encodes CASSFGYEQYF.